These 11 T cell receptor beta chains were all obtained from the same sample, sequenced in a study of cytomegalovirus exposure and HLA in healthy donors. With 60 Vbeta and 13 Jbeta primers, the PCR was carried out. The data were produced by immunoSEQ multiplex PCR, yet TCRdb's version contains in-frame clones alone and is incomplete. This sample yields 150,000 to 200,000 clones, of which approximately 84% are seen a single time; roughly 2.2% belongs to the top ten. Sequencing was performed on PBMCs. Every receptor here comes from a man between 18 and 35 years old in good health and CMV-seropositive.

The genes are TRBV4-3 and TRBJ1-4; 7 positions match TRBD1. Unmatched junction bases numbered 10, after V lost 4 bases and J lost 8 bases. The length of the CDR3 is 15 residues. Germline V gene lookup returns CDR1 LGHNA and CDR2 YSLEER. CDR3 in amino acids: CASSPTGTATEKLFF. In DNA, the CDR3 is TGCGCCAGCAGCCCAACCGGGACAGCTACCGAAAAACTGTTTTTT.

The rearrangement joins TRBV11-1 to TRBJ2-3; D is uncertain. This CDR3 has 14 amino acids. Per the germline V gene, CDR1 is SGHAT and CDR2 is FQDESV (reference sequence). Trimming cost V 5 bases and J 0 bases, with 9 bases left between them. CDR3 sequence: CASSPPSSTDTQYF. CDR3 in DNA: TGTGCCAGCAGCCCCCCCTCTAGCACAGATACGCAGTATTTT.

This chain links TRBV19 with TRBJ2-7; TRBD2 aligns across 7 bases. This CDR3 has 16 amino acids. Germline assignment: CDR1 LNHDA and CDR2 SQIVND (reference sequence). The V gene end was trimmed by 1 base and the J gene end by 3 bases; junction bases not matched to a gene: 9. The CDR3 loop reads CASSIAASGGLYEQYF. Here the CDR3 DNA reads TGTGCCAGTAGTATAGCGGCTAGCGGTGGCCTCTACGAGCAGTACTTC.

The V and J genes are TRBV20-1 and TRBJ1-5; D is perhaps TRBD1 (5 bases). Germline V gene lookup returns CDR1 DFQATT and CDR2 SNEGSKA (reference sequence). There are 11 residues in the CDR3. Here the CDR3 DNA reads TGCAGCGCGGGGGGAGGTCAGCCCCAGCATTTT. This sequence encodes CSAGGGQPQHF.

This clone appeared a few times. This rearrangement joins TRBV5-1 to TRBJ1-6, with no clear D. Germline V gene data show CDR1 as SGHRS and CDR2 as YFSETQ. Trimming stripped 3 bases from V and 0 bases from J, with 13 bases between. CDR3 length: 17 amino acids. CDR3 nucleotides: TGCGCCAGCAGCTCGACGGACTGGAGCTCCTATAATTCACCCCTCCACTTT. Amino acid sequence: CASSSTDWSSYNSPLHF. The full variable domain, rest sourced from reference TRBV5-1 and TRBJ1-6, is KAGVTQTPRYLIKTRGQQVTLSCSPISGHRSVSWYQQTPGQGLQFLFEYFSETQRNKGNFPGRFSGRQFSNSRSEMNVSTLELGDSALYLCASSSTDWSSYNSPLHFGNGTRLTVT.

The J gene is TRBJ1-2, the V gene TRBV29-1, with D possibly being TRBD1 (6 bases). With 3 bases removed from V and 4 bases from J, the gap between germline ends came to 12 bases. Germline assignment: CDR1 SQVTM and CDR2 ANQGSEA. The CDR3 is 13 residues long. CDR3 loop: CSVDDRLFYGYTF. The CDR3 nucleotides are TGCAGCGTTGACGACAGGCTTTTCTATGGCTACACCTTC.

This clone was seen a few times. The CDR3 reads CAWKRDRGGFGYTF. For the CDR3, the DNA is TGTGCCTGGAAAAGGGACAGGGGGGGGTTTGGCTACACCTTC. The chain combines TRBV30 with TRBJ1-2; TRBD1 aligns across 11 bases. The germline CDR1 and CDR2 sequences are GTSNPN and SVGIG (reference sequence). Germline trimming cut 4 bases from V and 7 bases from J; bases unmatched to any gene: 8. The CDR3 extends over 14 amino acids.

The rearrangement uses TRBV5-1 and TRBJ2-1, with 9 bases fitting TRBD2. This CDR3 region has 15 residues. Trimming at V came to 4 bases and at J to 8 bases, leaving 10 bases not matched to a gene. Germline loops: CDR1 SGHRS, CDR2 YFSETQ. CDR3 in amino acids: CASSPGLAPWDEQFF. The CDR3 bases are TGCGCCAGCAGCCCGGGACTAGCCCCTTGGGATGAGCAGTTCTTC.

CDR3 in amino acids: CASSHKNGGFSYNEQFF. The CDR3 region has the DNA TGTGCCAGCAGCCACAAGAACGGGGGGTTCTCCTACAATGAGCAGTTCTTC. The rearrangement uses TRBV5-8 and TRBJ2-1; 7 bases align to TRBD2. The CDR3 is 17 residues long. The V and J ends lost 4 bases and 0 bases, in that order; junction bases with no gene match: 10. CDR1 is SGHTS and CDR2 is YDEGEE in the germline V gene.

The genes are TRBV14 and TRBJ2-5; the match to TRBD2 covers 12 bases. The ends lost 4 bases at V and 7 bases at J; junction bases unmatched: 4. The CDR3 sequence is 14 residues long. CDR1 is SGHDN, CDR2 FVKESK, per germline. The CDR3 loop reads CASSPGLAGSTQYF. CDR3 DNA: TGTGCCAGCAGCCCCGGACTAGCGGGATCGACCCAGTACTTC.

The V and J genes are TRBV5-1 and TRBJ2-3, with a possible D match to TRBD1 (5 bases). The CDR3 covers 16 residues. The V end was cut by 2 bases, the J end by 1 base, with 14 bases between. From germline, CDR1 is SGHRS and CDR2 YFSETQ. CDR3 loop: CASSFQGLAGTDTQYF. CDR3 in DNA: TGCGCCAGCAGCTTTCAGGGCCTGGCTGGCACAGATACGCAGTATTTT.